The 15 T cell receptor beta chains below come from one sample, sequenced in a study of beta chain features in type 1 diabetes. The isolated RNA, all of it, was reverse transcribed, so expressed TCRB transcripts were what got sequenced. TCRdb keeps only in-frame clones here, not all; method: immunoSEQ multiplex PCR. The data show 160,000 or so clones, 8.5% to 14% seen once. The sequencing input was central memory CD4+ T cells from blood. These receptor sequences come from a man between 18 and 29 years old in good health.

The rearrangement links TRBV9 to TRBJ2-3; D gene unclear. Germline V CDR1 and CDR2: SGDLS, YYNGEE. V was trimmed by 0 bases and J by 4 bases, leaving 6 bases between them. The length of the CDR3 is 13 residues. For the CDR3, the DNA is TGTGCCAGCAGCGTAGGTCGATCAGATACGCAGTATTTT. Encoded protein: CASSVGRSDTQYF. The variable domain in full, with the rest retrieved from reference TRBV9 and TRBJ2-3, is DSGVTQTPKHLITATGQRVTLRCSPRSGDLSVYWYQQSLDQGLQFLIQYYNGEERAKGNILERFSAQQFPDLHSELNLSSLELGDSALYFCASSVGRSDTQYFGPGTRLTVL.

This clone was picked up a small number of times. V is TRBV27 and J is TRBJ2-1; 7 bases align to TRBD2. J was trimmed by 2 bases and V by 4 bases; bases with no gene match: 11. The CDR3 length is 17 residues. Per germline, CDR1 MNHEY and CDR2 SMNVEV (reference sequence). The CDR3 loop is CASSSSSGRTAYNEQFF. DNA for the CDR3: TGTGCCAGCAGTTCCTCTAGCGGTCGGACTGCCTACAATGAGCAGTTCTTC.

The chain links TRBV29-1 to TRBJ1-1; tentative D call: TRBD1 (5 bases). Trimming removed 7 bases at V and 6 bases at J, with 9 bases between. This CDR3 comprises 10 residues. Germline V gene lookup returns CDR1 SQVTM and CDR2 ANQGSEA. In DNA, the CDR3 is TGCAGCGCCCAGGGCGCTGAAGCTTTCTTT. Translating it yields CSAQGAEAFF.

V gene TRBV2 combines with J gene TRBJ2-5; D not certain. V was shortened by 5 bases and J by 2 bases, with 9 bases between the two germline ends. Germline V gives CDR1 SNHLY, CDR2 FYNNEI. The CDR3 consists of 13 residues. The DNA for the CDR3 is TGTGCCAGCAGTTTGAACCAACAAGAGACCCAGTACTTC. Protein: CASSLNQQETQYF.

This clone came up a few times. V is TRBV18 and J is TRBJ1-5; TRBD1 might be the D (5 bases). Germline V gene data show CDR1 as KGHSH and CDR2 as LQKENI. Trimming took off 3 bases at V and 3 bases at J, with 12 bases between the two ends. This CDR3 spans 15 amino acids. Written as DNA, the CDR3 is TGTGCCAGCTCACCCAGGGACGGATACAATCAGCCCCAGCATTTT. It codes for CASSPRDGYNQPQHF.

This clone was picked up many times. V gene TRBV11-3 combines with J gene TRBJ2-1, with unresolved D. CDR1 and CDR2 (germline): SGHNT, YENEEA. V lost 8 bases and J 8 bases, leaving 13 bases between the germline ends. CDR3 size: 12 residues. The CDR3 sequence is CASGTTDDEQFF. In DNA, the CDR3 is TGTGCCAGCGGAACTACGGACGATGAGCAGTTCTTC.

The chain recombines TRBV6-6 with TRBJ1-1, with D hard to call. Trimming stripped 4 bases from V and 7 bases from J, with 7 bases between. CDR3 length equals 11 residues. Per germline, CDR1 MNHNY and CDR2 SVGAGI (reference sequence). CDR3 nucleotide sequence: TGTGCCAGCAGTTCGTTCCATGAAGCTTTCTTT. Residues: CASSSFHEAFF.

Comment on this clone: This sample also contains other DNA sequences that code for the same CDR3. The genes are TRBV7-2 and TRBJ1-1; D gene uncertain. Looked up from germline, CDR1 is SGHTA and CDR2 is FQGNSA. The CDR3 length is 13 residues. Trimming pared 2 bases from V and 1 base from J, leaving 5 bases between. CDR3 nucleotide sequence: TGTGCCAGCAGCTTACGGGGGAACACTGAAGCTTTCTTT. Its protein product is CASSLRGNTEAFF.

The rearrangement joins TRBV9 to TRBJ1-2; D is undetermined. Trimming cost V 5 bases and J 0 bases, with 11 bases left between them. Germline V CDR1 and CDR2: SGDLS, YYNGEE. There are 14 residues in the CDR3. CDR3 residues: CASRNIGTNYGYTF. The CDR3 bases are TGTGCCAGCAGAAATATTGGGACTAACTATGGCTACACCTTC.

This clone was counted a few times. This chain joins TRBV7-2 and TRBJ2-5, with D possibly matching TRBD1 (5 bases). With 0 bases removed from V and 6 bases from J, the gap between germline ends came to 8 bases. The CDR3 has 13 amino acids. Germline loops: CDR1 SGHTA, CDR2 FQGNSA. The chain's CDR3 is CASSLAGLKTQYF. CDR3 DNA sequence: TGTGCCAGCAGCTTAGCGGGGCTGAAGACCCAGTACTTC.

There are many counts of this clone. The V and J genes are TRBV28 and TRBJ2-4, with 12 bases matching TRBD2. The germline V gene has CDR1 MDHEN and CDR2 SYDVKM. The J segment lost 0 bases and the V segment lost 5 bases, leaving 5 bases of the junction unmatched. The CDR3 length is 17 residues. The CDR3 DNA follows: TGTGCCAGCAGTCTCAGGGGACTAGCGGGAGCCAAAAACATTCAGTACTTC. Translated, it gives CASSLRGLAGAKNIQYF. Full variable domain (outside the CDR3, taken from reference TRBV28 and TRBJ2-4): DVKVTQSSRYLVKRTGEKVFLECVQDMDHENMFWYRQDPGLGLRLIYFSYDVKMKEKGDIPEGYSVSREKKERFSLILESASTNQTSMYLCASSLRGLAGAKNIQYFGAGTRLSVL.

This clone was observed a handful of times. This chain connects TRBV7-2 to TRBJ1-2; D is unclear. V lost 1 base and J lost 0, with 3 bases in between. This CDR3 is 13 amino acids long. Germline assignment: CDR1 SGHTA and CDR2 FQGNSA. Here the CDR3 reads CASSLGTNYGYTF. The CDR3 nucleotides read TGTGCCAGCAGCTTAGGGACTAACTATGGCTACACCTTC.

The chain links TRBV7-2 to TRBJ2-3, with 9 bases fitting TRBD2. Germline CDR1 SGHTA, CDR2 FQGNSA. V lost 8 bases to trimming and J lost 0 bases; unmatched junction nucleotides: 6. There are 15 residues in the CDR3. The CDR3: CASSTSGHSTDTQYF. CDR3 bases: TGTGCCAGCTCTACTAGCGGGCATAGCACAGATACGCAGTATTTT.

V usage is TRBV29-1 and J usage is TRBJ2-4, with a tentative D call TRBD2 (6 bases). V was clipped by 6 bases and J by 0 bases, with 9 bases between them. This CDR3 contains 13 residues. The germline V gene encodes CDR1 SQVTM and CDR2 ANQGSEA. The CDR3 DNA reads TGCAGCGTGCGGGACGTAGCCAAAAACATTCAGTACTTC. It codes for CSVRDVAKNIQYF.

The genes are TRBV4-2 and TRBJ2-5, with TRBD1 as a possible D gene (5 bases). CDR1 is LGHNA, CDR2 YNFKEQ, per germline. The CDR3 consists of 16 residues. V was cut by 1 base and J by 1 base, with 13 bases left in between. The DNA for the CDR3 is TGTGCCAGCAGCCAAGGACAGATCGGAACCCAAGAGACCCAGTACTTC. Protein product: CASSQGQIGTQETQYF.